These 16 T cell receptor beta chains were all obtained from the same sample, sequenced in a study of CD8 T cells in Susac syndrome. RNA in amounts of roughly 0.5 to 1 ug was reverse transcribed with random hexamers. TCRdb ran MiXCR on the immunoSEQ multiplex PCR reads and lists one entry per CDR3 protein. In the table there are 170,000 or so distinct CDR3 sequences, roughly 94% of which are singletons. Sequencing was performed on CD4+ T cells from PBMCs. These receptors were obtained from a human donor with Susac syndrome.

This clonotype appeared once. This sequence joins TRBV4-1 and TRBJ1-5; D not resolved. From germline, CDR1 is MGHRA and CDR2 YSYEKL. The CDR3 is 13 amino acids. The germline V and J ends were trimmed by 4 bases and 9 bases, with 13 bases remaining between them. The CDR3 is CASSRIPRGPQHF. Here the CDR3 DNA reads TGCGCCAGCAGCCGCATCCCCCGGGGGCCCCAGCATTTT.

V is TRBV20-1 and J is TRBJ1-1; possibly TRBD1 for D (6 bases). The CDR3 has 13 residues. Germline V CDR1 and CDR2: DFQATT, SNEGSKA (reference sequence). Deletions cut 0 bases from V and 10 bases from J, with 15 bases between. The CDR3 spells CSARDFSAQGAFF. The DNA of the CDR3 is TGCAGTGCTAGAGATTTCTCGGCACAGGGAGCTTTCTTT.

The V and J genes are TRBV9 and TRBJ1-2; D ambiguous. The CDR3 loop spans 13 amino acids. V was trimmed by 0 bases and J by 8 bases, leaving 11 bases between them. Germline V gene sequence: CDR1 SGDLS, CDR2 YYNGEE. DNA for the CDR3: TGTGCCAGCAGCGTAGGGCGAGGGATCGGCTACACCTTC. Residues: CASSVGRGIGYTF.

The CDR3 region is CASSYSGGRGAKNIQYF. CDR3 coding DNA: TGTGCCAGCAGTTACTCGGGGGGGCGCGGGGCCAAAAACATTCAGTACTTC. The chain links TRBV6-5 to TRBJ2-4; possible D gene TRBD2, 7 bases. In germline, CDR1 is MNHEY, CDR2 SVGAGI. This CDR3 region has 17 residues. Trimming pared 0 bases from V and 1 base from J, leaving 13 bases between.

V gene TRBV19 combines with J gene TRBJ2-6; D is uncertain. Trimming removed 5 bases at V and 2 bases at J, with 4 bases between. The V gene's germline CDR1 is LNHDA and CDR2 SQIVND (reference sequence). This CDR3 spans 13 amino acids. The CDR3 protein is CASSLTGANVLTF. The DNA of the CDR3 is TGTGCCAGTAGTCTAACTGGGGCCAACGTCCTGACTTTC.

The V and J genes are TRBV11-2 and TRBJ2-1; D may be TRBD1 or TRBD2 (5 bases each). The CDR3 covers 16 residues. Per germline, CDR1 SGHAT and CDR2 FQNNGV. V lost 5 bases, J lost 7 bases, and 21 bases lay in between. The CDR3 DNA sequence: TGTGCCAGCAGCCCGCTTGGGACCACTGAAAAAAATGAGCAGTTCTTC. It is translated as CASSPLGTTEKNEQFF.

V usage is TRBV7-8 and J usage is TRBJ2-5, with 9 bases identical to TRBD2. This CDR3 is built from 17 residues. J gave up 5 bases and V 4 bases, and 14 bases lay outside the gene matches. CDR1 is SGHVS and CDR2 is FQNEAQ in the germline V gene. CDR3: CASSSIVDSGSRETQYF. The CDR3, as DNA: TGTGCCAGCAGCTCGATAGTAGATAGCGGGAGTAGGGAGACCCAGTACTTC.

The J gene is TRBJ2-1, the V gene TRBV14; TRBD2 aligns across 13 bases. The CDR3 extends over 16 amino acids. Germline V gives CDR1 SGHDN, CDR2 FVKESK. V dropped 5 bases and J dropped 6; count of bases not matched to a gene: 7. The CDR3 reads CASSFPGTSGVNEQFF. CDR3 nucleotide sequence: TGTGCCAGCAGCTTCCCCGGGACTAGCGGGGTCAATGAGCAGTTCTTC.

J is TRBJ2-2 and V is TRBV12-3 or TRBV12-4; D remains ambiguous. The CDR3 extends over 15 amino acids. V dropped 6 bases and J dropped 1 base, with 12 bases sitting between them. CDR3 DNA: TGTGCCAGCAGCTCACACGGTAGGAACACCGGGGAGCTGTTTTTT. Its translation is CASSSHGRNTGELFF.

V gene TRBV3-1 combines with J gene TRBJ1-2; D gene unclear. Trimming cost V 1 base and J 4 bases, with 13 bases left between them. The CDR3 covers 15 residues. Germline V gene sequence: CDR1 LGHDT, CDR2 YNNKEL (reference sequence). CDR3 sequence (DNA): TGTGCCAGCAGCCAAGCGTTCGGGGAGAGCTATGGCTACACCTTC. The encoded protein is CASSQAFGESYGYTF.

V is TRBV5-1 and J is TRBJ2-5; TRBD2 aligns across 10 bases. J was trimmed by 3 bases and V by 4 bases; bases with no gene match: 3. This CDR3 is 14 amino acids long. In germline, CDR1 is SGHRS, CDR2 YFSETQ. Here the CDR3 reads CASSRTSGKETQYF. CDR3 sequence (DNA): TGCGCCAGCAGCAGGACTAGCGGCAAAGAGACCCAGTACTTC.

The chain is built from TRBV7-9 and TRBJ2-3, with no clear D. Looked up from germline, CDR1 is SEHNR and CDR2 is FQNEAQ (reference sequence). The CDR3 spans 13 residues. V gave up 7 bases and J gave up 8 bases, with 16 bases separating them. The CDR3 nucleotides are TGTGCCAGCAAGCTGGAGTCCGGTGGTACGCAGTATTTT. Translation: CASKLESGGTQYF.

The chain couples TRBV28 to TRBJ1-5; possible D gene TRBD1, 5 bases. Germline V gene lookup returns CDR1 MDHEN and CDR2 SYDVKM. V lost 8 bases to trimming and J lost 4 bases, with 9 bases between them. The CDR3 consists of 12 residues. The CDR3 sequence: CASRGGNQPQHF. DNA of the CDR3: TGTGCCAGCCGGGGGGGGAATCAGCCCCAGCATTTT.

The chain uses TRBV10-3 and TRBJ2-1; 11 bases match TRBD2. V shed 10 bases, J shed 5 bases, and the junction held 4 bases outside the gene matches. Germline V CDR1 and CDR2: ENHRY, SYGVKD. CDR3 length: 13 amino acids. Here the CDR3 reads CATTSGDNNEQFF. The CDR3 nucleotides are TGTGCCACGACTAGCGGGGACAACAATGAGCAGTTCTTC.

J is TRBJ1-2 and V is TRBV3-1; D gene uncertain. V lost 3 bases and J lost 0, with 17 bases in between. The length of the CDR3 is 17 residues. Germline V gene lookup returns CDR1 LGHDT and CDR2 YNNKEL (reference sequence). The CDR3 reads CASSQTPLTLANYGYTF. DNA of the CDR3: TGTGCCAGCAGCCAGACACCTTTGACGCTAGCTAACTATGGCTACACCTTC.

The chain combines TRBV15 with TRBJ1-1; no definite D call. The V gene lost 0 bases and the J gene lost 5 bases, with 13 bases spanning the gap. Germline assignment: CDR1 LNHNV and CDR2 YYDKDF (reference sequence). The CDR3 runs to 15 residues. The CDR3 here is CATSRDLLLRTEAFF. CDR3 coding DNA: TGTGCCACCAGCAGAGATCTACTTCTACGGACTGAAGCTTTCTTT.